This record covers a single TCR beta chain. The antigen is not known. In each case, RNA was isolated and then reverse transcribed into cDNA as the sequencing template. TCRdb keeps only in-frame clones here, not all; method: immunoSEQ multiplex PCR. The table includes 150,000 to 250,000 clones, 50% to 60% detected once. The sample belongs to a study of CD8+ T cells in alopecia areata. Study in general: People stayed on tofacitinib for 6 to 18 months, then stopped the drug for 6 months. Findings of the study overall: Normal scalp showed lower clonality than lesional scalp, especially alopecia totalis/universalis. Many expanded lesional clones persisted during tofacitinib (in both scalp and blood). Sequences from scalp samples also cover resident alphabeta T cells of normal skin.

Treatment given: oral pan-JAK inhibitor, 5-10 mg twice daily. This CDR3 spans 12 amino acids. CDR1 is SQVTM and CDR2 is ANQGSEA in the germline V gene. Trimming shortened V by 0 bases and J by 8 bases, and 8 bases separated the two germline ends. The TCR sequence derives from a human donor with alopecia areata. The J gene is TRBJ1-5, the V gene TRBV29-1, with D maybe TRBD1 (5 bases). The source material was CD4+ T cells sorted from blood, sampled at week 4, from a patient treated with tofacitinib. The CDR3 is CSVEDRGKPQHF. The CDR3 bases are TGCAGCGTTGAAGATAGGGGCAAGCCCCAGCATTTT.